The T cell receptor beta chain under discussion was sequenced for a study of chemoradiotherapy in HPV16-positive cancers. Study-level information: Candidate HPV-specific T-cell clones and common TCR motifs came from functional assays in a couple of HPV16-positive patients. Overall study findings and caveats: Non-HPV-specific T cells did not expand in tumors during treatment, whereas candidate HPV-specific clones and E7-related motifs did.

Sequenced by immunoSEQ multiplex PCR; TCRdb stores in-frame clones only, minus some. Among 2,900 or so clones, approximately 71% were seen once, and the ten largest hold around an eighth. V dropped 2 bases and J dropped 4 bases, with 13 bases sitting between them. The V gene's germline CDR1 is SGHRS and CDR2 YFSETQ. The CDR3 has 16 residues. Over chemoradiotherapy, repertoires were sampled more than once. Details on this clone: The antigen remains unidentified.

This clonotype was sampled from a human donor with HPV-associated anogenital cancer. The specimen was taken from a patient who underwent chemoradiotherapy. The rearrangement uses TRBV5-1 and TRBJ2-6, with D possibly TRBD2 on 5 matching bases. The CDR3 sequence is CASSFPGSSGANVLTF. Written as DNA, the CDR3 is TGCGCCAGCAGCTTCCCGGGATCTTCCGGGGCCAACGTCCTGACTTTC.